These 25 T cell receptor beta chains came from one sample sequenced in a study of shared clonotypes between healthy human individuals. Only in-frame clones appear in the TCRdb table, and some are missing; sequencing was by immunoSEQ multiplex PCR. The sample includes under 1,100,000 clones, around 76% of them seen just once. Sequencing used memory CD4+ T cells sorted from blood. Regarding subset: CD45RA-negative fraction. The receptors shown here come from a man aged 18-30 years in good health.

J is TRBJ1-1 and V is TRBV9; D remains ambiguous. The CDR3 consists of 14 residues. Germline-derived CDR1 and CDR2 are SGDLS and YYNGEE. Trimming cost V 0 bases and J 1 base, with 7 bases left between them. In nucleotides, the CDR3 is TGTGCCAGCAGCGTAGATCGGGCGAACACTGAAGCTTTCTTT. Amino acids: CASSVDRANTEAFF. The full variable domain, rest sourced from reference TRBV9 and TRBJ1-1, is DSGVTQTPKHLITATGQRVTLRCSPRSGDLSVYWYQQSLDQGLQFLIQYYNGEERAKGNILERFSAQQFPDLHSELNLSSLELGDSALYFCASSVDRANTEAFFGQGTRLTVV.

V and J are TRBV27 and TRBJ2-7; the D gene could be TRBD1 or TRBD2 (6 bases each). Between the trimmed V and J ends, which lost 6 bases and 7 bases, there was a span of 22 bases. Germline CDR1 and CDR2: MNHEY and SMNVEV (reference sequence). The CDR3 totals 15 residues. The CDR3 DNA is TGTGCCAGCAGAGAGGGGGTTTTAACCCGGGAGGAGCAGTACTTC. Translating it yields CASREGVLTREEQYF.

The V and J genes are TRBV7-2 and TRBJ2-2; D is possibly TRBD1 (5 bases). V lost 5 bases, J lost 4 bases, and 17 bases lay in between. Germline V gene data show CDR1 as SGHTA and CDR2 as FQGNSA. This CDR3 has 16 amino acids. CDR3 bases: TGTGCCAGCAGCCCCGACCGCTCCCAGGGCACCGGGGAGCTGTTTTTT. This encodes CASSPDRSQGTGELFF.

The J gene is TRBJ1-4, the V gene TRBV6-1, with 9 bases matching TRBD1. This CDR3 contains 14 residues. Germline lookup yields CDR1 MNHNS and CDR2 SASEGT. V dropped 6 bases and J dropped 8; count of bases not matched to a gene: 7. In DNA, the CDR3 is TGTGCCAGCAGCGGGGGGACAGGGCGAGAAAAACTGTTTTTT. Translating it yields CASSGGTGREKLFF.

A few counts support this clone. In DNA form, the CDR3 reads TGTGCCAGTAGTATCAATCTGGGAGGCTACTCTCAAGAGACCCAGTACTTC. It codes for CASSINLGGYSQETQYF. The chain links TRBV19 to TRBJ2-5; weak D call: TRBD2 (6 bases). Germline V gives CDR1 LNHDA, CDR2 SQIVND (reference sequence). V gave up 3 bases and J gave up 2 bases, with 19 bases separating them. The CDR3 is 17 amino acids.

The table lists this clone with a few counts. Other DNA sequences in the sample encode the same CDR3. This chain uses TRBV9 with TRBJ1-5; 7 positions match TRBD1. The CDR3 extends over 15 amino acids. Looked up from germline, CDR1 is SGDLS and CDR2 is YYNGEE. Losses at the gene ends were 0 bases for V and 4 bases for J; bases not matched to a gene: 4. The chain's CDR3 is CASSVEGQPNQPQHF. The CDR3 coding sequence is TGTGCCAGCAGCGTAGAGGGACAGCCAAATCAGCCCCAGCATTTT. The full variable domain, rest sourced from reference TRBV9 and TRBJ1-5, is DSGVTQTPKHLITATGQRVTLRCSPRSGDLSVYWYQQSLDQGLQFLIQYYNGEERAKGNILERFSAQQFPDLHSELNLSSLELGDSALYFCASSVEGQPNQPQHFGDGTRLSIL.

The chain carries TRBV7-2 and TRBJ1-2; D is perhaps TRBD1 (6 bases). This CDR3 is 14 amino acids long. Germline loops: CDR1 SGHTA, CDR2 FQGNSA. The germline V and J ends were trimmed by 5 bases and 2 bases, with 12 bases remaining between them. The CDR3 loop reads CASSNSGGNYGYTF. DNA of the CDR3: TGTGCCAGCAGCAATAGCGGGGGCAACTATGGCTACACCTTC.

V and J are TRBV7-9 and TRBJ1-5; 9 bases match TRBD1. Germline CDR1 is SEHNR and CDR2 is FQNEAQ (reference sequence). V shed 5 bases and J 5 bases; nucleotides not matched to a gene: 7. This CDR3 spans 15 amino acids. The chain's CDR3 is CASSGTGGADQPQHF. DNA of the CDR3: TGTGCCAGCAGCGGTACAGGGGGCGCGGATCAGCCCCAGCATTTT.

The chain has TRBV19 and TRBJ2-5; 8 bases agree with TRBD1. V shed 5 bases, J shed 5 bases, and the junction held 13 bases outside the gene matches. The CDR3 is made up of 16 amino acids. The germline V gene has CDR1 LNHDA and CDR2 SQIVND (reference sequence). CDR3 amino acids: CASSLRETGGRETQYF. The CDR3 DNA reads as TGTGCCAGTAGTCTAAGGGAAACAGGGGGTCGGGAGACCCAGTACTTC.

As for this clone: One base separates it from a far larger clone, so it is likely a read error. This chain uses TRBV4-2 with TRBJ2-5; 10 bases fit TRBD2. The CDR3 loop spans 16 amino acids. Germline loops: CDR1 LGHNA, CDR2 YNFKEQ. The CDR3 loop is CAGSQSSGGRQETQYF. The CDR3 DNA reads TGTGCCGGCAGCCAATCTAGCGGGGGCCGTCAAGAGACCCAGTACTTC.

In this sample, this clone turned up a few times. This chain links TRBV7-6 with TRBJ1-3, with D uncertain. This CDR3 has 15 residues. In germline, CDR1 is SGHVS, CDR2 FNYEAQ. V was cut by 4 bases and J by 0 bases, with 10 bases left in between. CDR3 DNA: TGTGCCAGCAGCTCATGGGAGAGCTCTGGAAACACCATATATTTT. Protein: CASSSWESSGNTIYF.

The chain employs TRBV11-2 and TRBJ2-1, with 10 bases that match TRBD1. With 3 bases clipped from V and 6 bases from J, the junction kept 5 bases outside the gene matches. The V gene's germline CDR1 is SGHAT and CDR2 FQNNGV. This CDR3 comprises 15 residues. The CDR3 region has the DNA TGTGCCAGCAGCTTCGGACAGGGGGTTATCAATGAGCAGTTCTTC. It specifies CASSFGQGVINEQFF.

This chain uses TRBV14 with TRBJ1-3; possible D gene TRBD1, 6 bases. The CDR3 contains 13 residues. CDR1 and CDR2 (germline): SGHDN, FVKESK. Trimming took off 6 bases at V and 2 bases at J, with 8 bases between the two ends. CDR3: CASSGQPGNTIYF. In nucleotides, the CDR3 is TGTGCCAGCAGTGGACAGCCTGGAAACACCATATATTTT.

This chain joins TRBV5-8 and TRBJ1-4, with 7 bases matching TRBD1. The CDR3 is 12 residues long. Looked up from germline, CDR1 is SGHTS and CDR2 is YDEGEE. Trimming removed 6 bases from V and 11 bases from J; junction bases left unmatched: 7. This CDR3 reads CASTWPQGKLFF. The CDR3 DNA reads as TGTGCCAGCACCTGGCCACAGGGGAAACTGTTTTTT.

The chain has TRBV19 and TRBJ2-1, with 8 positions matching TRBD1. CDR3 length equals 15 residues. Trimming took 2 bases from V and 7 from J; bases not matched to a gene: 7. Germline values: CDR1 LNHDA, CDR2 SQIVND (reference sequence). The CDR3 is CASSISQGAHNEQFF. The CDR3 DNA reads TGTGCCAGTAGTATATCCCAGGGGGCGCATAATGAGCAGTTCTTC. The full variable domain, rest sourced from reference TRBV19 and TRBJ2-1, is DGGITQSPKYLFRKEGQNVTLSCEQNLNHDAMYWYRQDPGQGLRLIYYSQIVNDFQKGDIAEGYSVSREKKESFPLTVTSAQKNPTAFYLCASSISQGAHNEQFFGPGTRLTVL.

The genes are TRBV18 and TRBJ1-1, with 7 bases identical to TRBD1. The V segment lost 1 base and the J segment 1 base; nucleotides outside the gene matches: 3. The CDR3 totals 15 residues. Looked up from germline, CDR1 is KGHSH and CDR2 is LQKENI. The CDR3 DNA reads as TGTGCCAGCTCACCACAGGGGGCTAAGAACACTGAAGCTTTCTTT. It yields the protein CASSPQGAKNTEAFF.

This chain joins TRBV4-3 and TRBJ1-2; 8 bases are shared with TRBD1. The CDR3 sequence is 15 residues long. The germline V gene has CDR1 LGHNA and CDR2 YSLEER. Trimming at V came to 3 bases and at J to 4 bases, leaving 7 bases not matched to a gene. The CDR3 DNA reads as TGCGCCAGCAGCCAGCACAGGGGGGAGGGCTATGGCTACACCTTC. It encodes CASSQHRGEGYGYTF.

CDR3 in amino acids: CAITDSRYEQYF. The CDR3 DNA is TGTGCCATCACTGACTCCCGCTACGAGCAGTACTTC. The gene calls are TRBV10-3 and TRBJ2-7; D remains ambiguous. CDR1 ENHRY and CDR2 SYGVKD come from the germline V gene. Trimming took 7 bases from V and 3 from J, leaving 10 bases between them. The CDR3 extends over 12 amino acids.

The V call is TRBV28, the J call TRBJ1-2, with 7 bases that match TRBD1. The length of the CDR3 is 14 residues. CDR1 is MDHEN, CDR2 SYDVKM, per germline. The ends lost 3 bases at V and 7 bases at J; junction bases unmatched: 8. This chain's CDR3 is CASSLDRLRGGYTF. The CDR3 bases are TGTGCCAGCAGTTTGGACAGGCTTCGGGGTGGCTACACCTTC.

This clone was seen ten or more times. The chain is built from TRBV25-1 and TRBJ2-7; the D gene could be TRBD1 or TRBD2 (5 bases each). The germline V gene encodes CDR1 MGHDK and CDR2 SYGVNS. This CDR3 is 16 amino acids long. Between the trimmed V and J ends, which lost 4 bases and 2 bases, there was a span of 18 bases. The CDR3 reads CASSAPSAAGTYEQYF. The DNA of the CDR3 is TGTGCCAGCAGTGCCCCCTCAGCGGCAGGGACCTACGAGCAGTACTTC.

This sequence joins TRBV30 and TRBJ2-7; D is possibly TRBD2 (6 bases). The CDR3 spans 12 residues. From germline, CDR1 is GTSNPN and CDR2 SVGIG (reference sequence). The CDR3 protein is CAMGLMTYEQYF. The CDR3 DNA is TGTGCGATGGGACTGATGACCTACGAGCAGTACTTC.

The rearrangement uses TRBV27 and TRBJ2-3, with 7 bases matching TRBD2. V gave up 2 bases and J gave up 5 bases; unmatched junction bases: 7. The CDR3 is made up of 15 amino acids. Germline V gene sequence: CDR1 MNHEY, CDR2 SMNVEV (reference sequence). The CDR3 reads CASSLASGVGDTQYF. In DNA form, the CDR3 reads TGTGCCAGCAGTTTAGCCAGCGGGGTGGGAGATACGCAGTATTTT.

The CDR3: CASSPLPGEYEQYF. In DNA, the CDR3 is TGCGCCAGCAGCCCCCTCCCGGGAGAGTACGAGCAGTACTTC. The V call is TRBV5-1, the J call TRBJ2-7, with D perhaps matching TRBD2 (6 bases). The CDR3 is 14 amino acids. Germline CDR1 SGHRS, CDR2 YFSETQ. The V gene lost 4 bases and the J gene lost 4 bases, with 15 bases spanning the gap.

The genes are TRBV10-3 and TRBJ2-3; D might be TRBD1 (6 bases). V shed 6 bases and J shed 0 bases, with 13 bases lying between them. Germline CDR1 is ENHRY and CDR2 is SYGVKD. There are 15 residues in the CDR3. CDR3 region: CAIRQDSYSTDTQYF. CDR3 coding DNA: TGTGCCATCAGACAGGACAGCTATAGCACAGATACGCAGTATTTT.

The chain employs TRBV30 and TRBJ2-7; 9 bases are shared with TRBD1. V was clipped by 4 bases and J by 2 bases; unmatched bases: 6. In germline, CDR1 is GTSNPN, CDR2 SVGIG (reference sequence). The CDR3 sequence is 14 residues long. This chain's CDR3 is CAWMEDRGPYEQYF. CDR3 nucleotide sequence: TGTGCCTGGATGGAGGACAGGGGTCCCTACGAGCAGTACTTC.